This record looks at one TCR beta chain sequence and its context. Antigen specificity is unknown. The record originates from a study of radiation and T cells in renal cell carcinoma. Findings of the study overall: Top tumor clonotypes rose in blood 2 weeks post-radiation, then contracted.

The V segment lost 6 bases and the J segment 4 bases; nucleotides outside the gene matches: 6. This CDR3 is 15 amino acids long. Germline CDR1 reads ENHRY; CDR2 reads SYGVKD. TCRdb keeps only in-frame clones here, not all; method: immunoSEQ multiplex PCR. Of 140,000 to 150,000 clones detected, around 89% appear once; the ten largest clones hold about 4%. The time point is: baseline pretreatment blood. Treatment defined: 15 Gy SBRT to primary tumor, nephrectomy 4 weeks later. The tumor was a clear cell renal cell carcinoma. This material consisted of blood, taken from a patient whose treatment included radiotherapy and nephrectomy. This sequence originates from a woman aged 70-85 years with renal cell carcinoma. The rearrangement links TRBV10-3 to TRBJ2-3; 11 positions agree with TRBD2. This CDR3 is CAISVSGGASDTQYF. The CDR3 DNA follows: TGTGCCATCAGCGTTAGCGGGGGGGCATCAGATACGCAGTATTTT.